This T cell receptor beta chain was captured in a study of graft-versus-host responses after intestinal transplantation. Study information: All recipients got anti-thymocyte globulin induction, then tacrolimus and steroids for roughly 3 years.

The study, taken as a whole, reports: GvH clones were found in recipient marrow; some appeared first in ileum or blood. Within allografts, high graft-versus-host to host-versus-graft clonal ratios were seen among patients with graft-donor T cell macrochimerism.

Germline CDR1 SGHTA, CDR2 FQGNSA. The CDR3 runs to 15 residues. Trimming stripped 1 base from V and 5 bases from J, with 14 bases between. As regards this clone: As yet, its antigen is unknown.

Clones were sequenced by immunoSEQ multiplex PCR, and TCRdb holds only the in-frame ones, with some missing. The data show tens of thousands of clones, with around 92% seen just once and under 0.65% held by the top ten. The chain recombines TRBV7-2 with TRBJ1-2; D is uncertain. Sequencing used unstimulated CD4+ T cells sorted from spleen or lymph node cells, obtained before transplant. The TCR was taken from a human donor who was the organ donor for an intestinal transplant. Here the CDR3 DNA reads TGTGCCAGCAGCTTAGAGGGCCGGAGGACTTATGGCTACACCTTC. Translating it yields CASSLEGRRTYGYTF.